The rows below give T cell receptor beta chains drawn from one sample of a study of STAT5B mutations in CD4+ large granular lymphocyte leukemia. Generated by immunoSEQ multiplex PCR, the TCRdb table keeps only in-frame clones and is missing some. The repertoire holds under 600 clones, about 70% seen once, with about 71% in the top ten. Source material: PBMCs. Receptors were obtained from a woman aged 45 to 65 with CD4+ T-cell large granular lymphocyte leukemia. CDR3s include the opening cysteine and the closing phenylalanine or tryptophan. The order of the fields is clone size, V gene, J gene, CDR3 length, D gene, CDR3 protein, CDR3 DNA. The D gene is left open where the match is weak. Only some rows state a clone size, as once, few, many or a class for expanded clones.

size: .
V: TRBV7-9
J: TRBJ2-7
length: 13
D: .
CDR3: CASSQPGAYEQYF
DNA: TGTGCCAGCAGCCAACCGGGGGCCTACGAGCAGTACTTC

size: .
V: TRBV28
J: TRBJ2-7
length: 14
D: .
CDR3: CASSLRDGLEEQYF
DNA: TGTGCCAGCAGTTTACGGGATGGTCTAGAGGAGCAGTACTTC

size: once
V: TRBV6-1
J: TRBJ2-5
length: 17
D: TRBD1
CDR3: CAISEPDGGQAVRTQYF
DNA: TGTGCCATCAGTGAGCCGGATGGAGGACAGGCGGTGAGGACCCAGTACTTC

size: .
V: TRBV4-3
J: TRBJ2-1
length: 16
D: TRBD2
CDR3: CASSQGWGSGSHEQFF
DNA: TGCGCCAGCAGCCAAGGCTGGGGTAGCGGGAGCCATGAGCAGTTCTTC

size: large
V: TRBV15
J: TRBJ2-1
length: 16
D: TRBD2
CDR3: CATSRATAGGQREQFF
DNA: TGTGCCACCAGCAGAGCTACGGCGGGAGGTCAGCGCGAGCAGTTCTTC

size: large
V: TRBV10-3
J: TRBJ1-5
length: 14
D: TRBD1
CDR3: CAIGTGDSNQPQHF
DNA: TGTGCCATCGGGACAGGAGATAGCAATCAGCCCCAGCATTTT

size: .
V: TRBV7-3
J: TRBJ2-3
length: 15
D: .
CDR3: CASSLWGLNTDTQYF
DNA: TGTGCCAGCAGCTTATGGGGCCTAAACACAGATACGCAGTATTTT

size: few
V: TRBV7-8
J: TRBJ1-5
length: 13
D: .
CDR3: CASSLGGGQPQHF
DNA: TGTGCCAGCAGCTTAGGAGGTGGCCAGCCCCAGCATTTT